Following are 10 T cell receptor beta chains from one sample sequenced in a study of cytomegalovirus exposure and HLA in healthy donors. Generated by immunoSEQ multiplex PCR, the TCRdb table keeps only in-frame clones and is missing some. The sample holds approximately 150,000 clones, 84% seen once. Sample: PBMCs. Receptors originate from a man aged 25 to 45 in good health and CMV-seropositive.

V is TRBV6-6 and J is TRBJ2-3; possibly TRBD1 for D (6 bases). In germline, CDR1 is MNHNY, CDR2 SVGAGI (reference sequence). Trimming removed 5 bases at V and 0 bases at J, with 15 bases between. The CDR3 is made up of 16 amino acids. CDR3 sequence: CASSTHRDLSTDTQYF. CDR3 nucleotides: TGTGCCAGCAGTACCCACAGGGACCTAAGCACAGATACGCAGTATTTT.

V is TRBV7-6 and J is TRBJ2-3; 8 bases match TRBD2. J was trimmed by 1 base and V by 1 base; bases with no gene match: 1. The length of the CDR3 is 15 residues. Germline assignment: CDR1 SGHVS and CDR2 FNYEAQ. This CDR3 is CASSLGAGGTDTQYF. In DNA form, the CDR3 reads TGTGCCAGCAGCTTAGGAGCGGGGGGCACAGATACGCAGTATTTT.

The count of this clone is one. The chain couples TRBV25-1 to TRBJ2-7; TRBD1 aligns across 11 bases. J gave up 4 bases and V 6 bases, and 5 bases lay outside the gene matches. Germline V gene lookup returns CDR1 MGHDK and CDR2 SYGVNS. The CDR3 contains 14 residues. CDR3 coding DNA: TGTGCCAGCAGCCCGGACAGGGGGCGGTACGAGCAGTACTTC. Its translation is CASSPDRGRYEQYF.

CDR3 sequence (DNA): TGTGCCAGTAGTACCGGGACATCCGAGGTCAATGAAAAACTGTTTTTT. Translation gives CASSTGTSEVNEKLFF. The chain combines TRBV19 with TRBJ1-4, with a tentative D call TRBD1 (6 bases). The CDR3 is 16 amino acids. Germline V lookup: CDR1 LNHDA, CDR2 SQIVND (reference sequence). Deletions cut 4 bases from V and 5 bases from J, with 17 bases between.

V is TRBV10-3 and J is TRBJ1-5, with a tentative D call TRBD1 (5 bases). Deletions cut 2 bases from V and 6 bases from J, with 11 bases between. Per the germline V gene, CDR1 is ENHRY and CDR2 is SYGVKD. CDR3 length equals 14 residues. CDR3 residues: CAISEQGTGQPQHF. The CDR3 DNA sequence: TGTGCCATCAGTGAGCAGGGAACGGGTCAGCCCCAGCATTTT.

This rearrangement joins TRBV18 to TRBJ1-2; 9 bases agree with TRBD1. The germline gives CDR1 KGHSH, CDR2 LQKENI. Germline trimming cut 3 bases from V and 5 bases from J; bases unmatched to any gene: 4. The CDR3 totals 14 residues. The CDR3 loop is CASSPRTGDYGYTF. The CDR3 bases are TGTGCCAGCTCACCCCGGACAGGGGATTATGGCTACACCTTC.

The chain uses TRBV4-1 and TRBJ2-2; the match to TRBD2 covers 12 bases. The germline CDR1 and CDR2 sequences are MGHRA and YSYEKL. The CDR3 sequence is 16 residues long. V shed 1 base and J 4 bases; nucleotides not matched to a gene: 1. CDR3 in DNA: TGCGCCAGCAGCCAAGGACTAGCGGGAGCCACCGGGGAGCTGTTTTTT. Residues: CASSQGLAGATGELFF.

This chain joins TRBV6-1 and TRBJ1-5; D may be TRBD1 (5 bases). The ends were cut back, 4 bases at V and 3 bases at J, with 13 bases in the middle. This CDR3 has 15 amino acids. In germline, CDR1 is MNHNS, CDR2 SASEGT. CDR3 sequence: CASSAGPIINQPQHF. The CDR3, as DNA: TGTGCCAGCAGTGCAGGGCCCATAATCAATCAGCCCCAGCATTTT.

The genes are TRBV30 and TRBJ2-7, with a tentative D call TRBD2 (7 bases). The CDR3 extends over 12 amino acids. CDR1 is GTSNPN and CDR2 is SVGIG in the germline V gene (reference sequence). V was trimmed by 4 bases and J by 10 bases, leaving 17 bases between them. The CDR3 DNA is TGTGCCTGGAAGTACAGGCGGGGGCTTCAGTACTTC. Translating it yields CAWKYRRGLQYF.

The rearrangement joins TRBV6-1 to TRBJ2-5; perhaps TRBD2 as D (6 bases). Trimming pared 6 bases from V and 1 base from J, leaving 12 bases between. This CDR3 spans 14 amino acids. CDR1 and CDR2 (germline): MNHNS, SASEGT. In DNA, the CDR3 is TGTGCCAGCAGGCCCCGAGCGGGCCAAGAGACCCAGTACTTC. Amino acid sequence: CASRPRAGQETQYF.